This TCR beta chain was identified in a study of T cells in Graves' hyperthyroidism and ophthalmopathy. After removal of 3 bases from V and 4 bases from J, the junction contained 5 bases not matched to a gene. CDR3 size: 16 residues. At least ten counts were recorded for this clonotype. Amplification of TCR beta CDR3 regions was performed using RNA transcripts as template. Using the HTBI primer set, a first-round RT-PCR was run on the TCR CDR3. Via MiXCR, TCRdb re-called the multiplex PCR reads, giving one row per CDR3 protein. This table holds 550,000 to 800,000 distinct CDR3 sequences, approximately 16% found once.

The clonotype was recovered from a man aged 18-30 years with Graves' hyperthyroidism. The rearrangement uses TRBV12-3 or TRBV12-4 and TRBJ2-7; 14 bases are a match to TRBD2. The sequenced sample was blood. CDR3 sequence (DNA): TGTGCCAGCAGTTTGGCCGGACTAGCGGGGGGTTACGAGCAGTACTTC. Protein sequence: CASSLAGLAGGYEQYF.